The clone carrying this T cell receptor beta chain was found many times. Noted time point: newly diagnosed GD, antithyroid drugs for less than 3 months. Extracted RNA from PBMCs served as the source of the TCR library. The sample comes from a study of regulatory T cells in long-lasting Graves disease. CDR3 length equals 13 residues. The germline V gene encodes CDR1 MNHEY and CDR2 SVGAGI. Trimming pared 0 bases from V and 2 bases from J, leaving 3 bases between. Sequencing libraries for TCR beta were prepared with iRepertoire HTBI primers and Arm-PCR of CDR3 regions. TCRdb reanalysed the multiplex PCR reads using MiXCR and keeps one entry per CDR3 protein. The sample yields 350,000 to 450,000 distinct CDR3 sequences, under 15% seen once. These records were also assigned to another study, of T cells in Graves' hyperthyroidism and ophthalmopathy.

The source was peripheral blood mononuclear cells (PBMCs), collected at new diagnosis, from a patient treated with antithyroid drugs. The sequence was collected from a young woman with Graves disease. The rearrangement uses TRBV6-5 and TRBJ2-3, with unresolved D. As DNA, the CDR3 is TGTGCCAGCAGTTACTCGGTCACAGATACGCAGTATTTT. The encoded protein is CASSYSVTDTQYF.